The 28 T cell receptor beta chains presented below share a single source sample, sequenced in a study of regulatory T cells in long-lasting Graves disease. CDR3-region Arm-PCR and iRepertoire HTBI primers produced the TCR beta libraries. One entry per CDR3 protein results from TCRdb running MiXCR on the multiplex PCR reads. The table has roughly 400,000 distinct CDR3 sequences, 21% seen once; the top ten hold 13% to 15%. The sample's time point: persistent/refractory GD, antithyroid drugs over 5 years with positive TRAb. Researchers made the TCR library from RNA that was extracted from PBMCs. The starting material was peripheral blood mononuclear cells (PBMCs), obtained when the disease was refractory, from a patient treated with antithyroid drugs. These TCRs come from a female donor with Graves disease.

In this sample, this clonotype turned up a few times. Since a much larger clone is just one base distant, this may be a read error. The chain joins TRBV2 to TRBJ2-5; 7 bases fit TRBD1. J was trimmed by 4 bases and V by 5 bases; bases with no gene match: 4. Looked up from germline, CDR1 is SNHLY and CDR2 is FYNNEI. This CDR3 has 13 residues. The DNA for the CDR3 is TGTGCCAGCAGTAAAGGGGGCGGAGAGACCCAGTACTTC. This translates into CASSKGGGETQYF.

This chain's CDR3 is CASSITPGSSQPQHF. In DNA form, the CDR3 reads TGTGCCAGTAGTATAACCCCAGGGTCTAGTCAGCCCCAGCATTTT. The genes are TRBV19 and TRBJ1-5; possibly TRBD1 for D (5 bases). From germline, CDR1 is LNHDA and CDR2 SQIVND (reference sequence). Trimming took off 2 bases at V and 6 bases at J, with 14 bases between the two ends. The CDR3 sequence is 15 residues long.

A few counts support this clonotype. This chain joins TRBV15 and TRBJ2-1; 11 bases match TRBD2. CDR1 LNHNV and CDR2 YYDKDF come from the germline V gene (reference sequence). There are 20 residues in the CDR3. Germline trimming cut 0 bases from V and 1 base from J; bases unmatched to any gene: 11. DNA for the CDR3: TGTGCCACCAGCAGAGAGCATCCGCTAGCGGGAGGAGGGTCCTACAATGAGCAGTTCTTC. It encodes CATSREHPLAGGGSYNEQFF.

The count of this clonotype is one. This may arise from a read error, as a much more abundant clone is one base away. This rearrangement joins TRBV2 to TRBJ1-4; TRBD1 agrees at 7 bases. CDR1 and CDR2 from the germline V gene are SNHLY and FYNNEI. This CDR3 contains 15 residues. The CDR3 DNA follows: TGTGCCAGCAGAACGACAGGGCTGGCTAATGAAAAACTGTCTTTT. Amino acids: CASRTTGLANEKLSF.

CDR3 in DNA: TGTGCCAGTAACGTAGCGGGAGGGGCCGGGGAGCTGTTTTTT. Translation: CASNVAGGAGELFF. The V and J genes are TRBV19 and TRBJ2-2, with 11 bases matching TRBD2. The germline gives CDR1 LNHDA, CDR2 SQIVND (reference sequence). The J segment lost 6 bases and the V segment lost 7 bases, leaving 4 bases of the junction unmatched. CDR3 length: 14 amino acids.

This clonotype was detected only a few times. The V and J genes are TRBV9 and TRBJ2-5, with a weak D call TRBD2 (5 bases). CDR3 length equals 13 residues. Germline V CDR1 and CDR2: SGDLS, YYNGEE. V lost 4 bases to trimming and J lost 5 bases, with 12 bases between them. As DNA, the CDR3 is TGTGCCAGCAGCCGCCTACCGGGGGAGACCCAGTACTTC. This sequence encodes CASSRLPGETQYF.

This clonotype appeared many times. The CDR3 loop is CASSWTPEDSYEQYF. CDR3 coding DNA: TGTGCCAGCAGTTGGACCCCCGAGGACTCCTACGAGCAGTACTTC. The gene calls are TRBV12-3 or TRBV12-4 and TRBJ2-7; D gene ambiguous. The CDR3 is 15 residues long. V was pared by 4 bases and J by 0 bases, with 13 bases between.

To note about this clonotype: This may come from a read error, since a much larger clone is one base off. The chain recombines TRBV12-3 or TRBV12-4 with TRBJ1-4; unclear D gene. The CDR3 extends over 14 amino acids. As DNA, the CDR3 is TGTGCCAGCAGTTTAGTGGGCAGTAATGGAAAACTGTTTTTT. Translating it yields CASSLVGSNGKLFF.

The CDR3 is CASSLTRENGDTQYF. The CDR3 nucleotides are TGTGCCAGCAGCTTAACGCGGGAGAACGGAGATACGCAGTATTTT. The chain couples TRBV7-2 to TRBJ2-3; 7 positions match TRBD2. The CDR3 runs 15 residues. Germline V gene data show CDR1 as SGHTA and CDR2 as FQGNSA. The junction had 7 bases not matched to a gene; V was cut back by 2 bases and J by 5 bases.

This clonotype occurred a few times. The CDR3 region is CASSPPPVLGGTAILNTGELFF. The DNA for the CDR3 is TGTGCCAGCAGTCCTCCCCCGGTTTTAGGCGGGACTGCCATTTTGAACACCGGGGAGCTGTTTTTT. The V gene is TRBV6-1, the J gene TRBJ2-2; tentative D call: TRBD2 (6 bases). The CDR3 loop spans 22 amino acids. The germline gives CDR1 MNHNS, CDR2 SASEGT. The V gene lost 5 bases and the J gene lost 1 base, with 32 bases spanning the gap.

This clonotype was detected ten times or more. Here the CDR3 reads CASSFRTDIYEQYF. CDR3 DNA: TGTGCCAGCAGCTTTCGGACGGATATCTACGAGCAGTACTTC. The chain has TRBV7-6 and TRBJ2-7; the D is unclear. V lost 3 bases and J lost 3, with 12 bases in between. This CDR3 region has 14 residues. Germline CDR1 is SGHVS and CDR2 is FNYEAQ. Drawing the rest from reference TRBV7-6 and TRBJ2-7, the complete variable domain is GAGVSQSPRYKVTKRGQDVALRCDPISGHVSLYWYRQALGQGPEFLTYFNYEAQQDKSGLPNDRFSAERPEGSISTLTIQRTEQRDSAMYRCASSFRTDIYEQYFGPGTRLTVT.

Note on this clonotype: This may be a read error: a much more frequent sequence differs by one nucleotide. The chain links TRBV28 to TRBJ1-2; no reliable D call. CDR1 is MDHEN, CDR2 SYDVKM, per germline. The CDR3 spans 14 residues. V lost 7 bases to trimming and J lost 3 bases, with 15 bases between them. The CDR3: CASKYQRADYGYTF. The CDR3 region has the DNA TGTGCCAGCAAGTATCAGAGAGCTGACTATGGCTACACCTTC.

The CDR3 nucleotides are TGTGCCAGCAGCTTAGGCGTAGCTGGGAGTACCGGGGAGCTGTTTTTT. Translation: CASSLGVAGSTGELFF. This sequence joins TRBV5-8 and TRBJ2-2; a possible D gene is TRBD2 (5 bases). The germline V gene has CDR1 SGHTS and CDR2 YDEGEE. Trimming shortened V by 2 bases and J by 5 bases, and 16 bases separated the two germline ends. The length of the CDR3 is 16 residues.

On this clonotype itself: This may stem from a read error, because a much larger clone lies one nucleotide away. The rearrangement joins TRBV5-1 to TRBJ1-4; 7 bases map to TRBD1. Germline V gene sequence: CDR1 SGHRS, CDR2 YFSETQ. The V gene end was trimmed by 4 bases and the J gene end by 10 bases; junction bases not matched to a gene: 10. This CDR3 region has 14 residues. The CDR3 nucleotides are TGCGCCAGCAGCATGGGACAGAATGATGGAAAACTGTTTTTT. It yields the protein CASSMGQNDGKLFF.

The chain couples TRBV5-5 to TRBJ1-1; a possible D gene is TRBD1 (6 bases). Trimming took 2 bases from V and 3 from J, leaving 14 bases between them. Germline V lookup: CDR1 SGHKS, CDR2 YYEKEE (reference sequence). The CDR3 totals 15 residues. CDR3 sequence reads: CASSFQPSGDTEAFF. In nucleotides, the CDR3 is TGTGCCAGCAGCTTCCAACCCTCAGGGGACACTGAAGCTTTCTTT.

The chain combines TRBV6-1 with TRBJ2-7; D is perhaps TRBD1 or TRBD2 (5 bases each). CDR3 length: 12 residues. Germline lookup yields CDR1 MNHNS and CDR2 SASEGT. Trimming removed 2 bases from V and 6 bases from J, with 8 bases in between. The CDR3 DNA is TGTGCCAGCAGTGAACGGGGCATCGAGCAGTACTTC. It encodes CASSERGIEQYF.

This clonotype was counted only a few times. The gene calls are TRBV18 and TRBJ2-7; D may correspond to TRBD1 or TRBD2 (5 bases each). The CDR3 loop spans 16 amino acids. The ends were cut back, 5 bases at V and 2 bases at J, with 19 bases in the middle. CDR1 and CDR2 (germline): KGHSH, LQKENI. CDR3 protein: CASSLYSGTNPYEQYF. The CDR3 nucleotides are TGTGCCAGCTCATTATATTCCGGGACCAATCCCTACGAGCAGTACTTC.

The table lists this clonotype with a few counts. The chain carries TRBV12-3 or TRBV12-4 and TRBJ2-7; maybe TRBD1 (5 bases). The CDR3 has 14 amino acids. Trimming shortened V by 2 bases and J by 2 bases, and 10 bases separated the two germline ends. The CDR3 is CASSLTLGAYEQYF. CDR3 in DNA: TGTGCCAGCAGTTTAACCTTAGGGGCCTACGAGCAGTACTTC.

This clonotype has just a few counts. The J gene is TRBJ1-5, the V gene TRBV6-1; TRBD1 matches at 8 bases. This CDR3 region has 15 residues. V dropped 5 bases and J dropped 1; count of bases not matched to a gene: 4. Germline assignment: CDR1 MNHNS and CDR2 SASEGT. The CDR3, as DNA: TGTGCCAGCAGTAACAGACAGGGGAGCAATCAGCCCCAGCATTTT. Translating gives CASSNRQGSNQPQHF.

The chain joins TRBV6-5 to TRBJ2-1, with 10 bases fitting TRBD2. The CDR3 runs 17 residues. V was clipped by 0 bases and J by 8 bases; unmatched bases: 10. Germline V gives CDR1 MNHEY, CDR2 SVGAGI. CDR3 in amino acids: CASSYSSGASGSDEQFF. CDR3 in DNA: TGTGCCAGCAGTTACTCGTCTGGGGCTAGCGGGAGTGATGAGCAGTTCTTC.

CDR3 residues: CASSLTFGYGEQYF. The DNA of the CDR3 is TGTGCCAGCAGCTTAACGTTTGGGTATGGCGAGCAGTACTTC. The gene calls are TRBV7-3 and TRBJ2-7; D uncertain. Germline-derived CDR1 and CDR2 are SGHTA and FQGTGA. The CDR3 contains 14 residues. Trimming pared 0 bases from V and 6 bases from J, leaving 12 bases between.

Turning to this clonotype: A much larger clone is a single base away; this may be a read error. V gene TRBV27 combines with J gene TRBJ1-4; 8 bases agree with TRBD1. CDR1 is MNHEY and CDR2 is SMNVEV in the germline V gene (reference sequence). The CDR3 length is 12 residues. Here the CDR3 reads CTSSTGGEKLFF. As DNA, the CDR3 is TGTACCAGCAGCACAGGGGGAGAAAAACTGTTTTTT.

In this sample, this clonotype turned up many times. The genes are TRBV2 and TRBJ1-1; D is unclear. CDR3 length: 15 residues. Germline CDR1 reads SNHLY; CDR2 reads FYNNEI. V lost 3 bases, J lost 0 bases, and 11 bases lay in between. CDR3 coding DNA: TGTGCCAGCAGTGATCTTCCCCCGATGAACACTGAAGCTTTCTTT. Amino acids: CASSDLPPMNTEAFF.

This clonotype occurred a few times. The chain couples TRBV2 to TRBJ1-2; perhaps TRBD1 as D (6 bases). CDR1 is SNHLY, CDR2 FYNNEI, per germline. The CDR3 runs to 12 residues. Trimming took off 5 bases at V and 6 bases at J, with 10 bases between the two ends. DNA for the CDR3: TGTGCCAGCAGTCTACAGGGAAATGGCTACACCTTC. Encoded protein: CASSLQGNGYTF.

The sample holds a few counts of this clonotype. The V gene is TRBV18, the J gene TRBJ2-4; D is unclear. Trimming removed 3 bases from V and 8 bases from J, with 8 bases in between. CDR3 length equals 12 residues. Per germline, CDR1 KGHSH and CDR2 LQKENI. CDR3 nucleotides: TGTGCCAGCTCACCTTTCGCCGACATTCAGTACTTC. Its protein is CASSPFADIQYF.

The rearrangement uses TRBV30 and TRBJ1-5; D possibly corresponds to TRBD1 (5 bases). The germline V gene has CDR1 GTSNPN and CDR2 SVGIG (reference sequence). Trimming cost V 8 bases and J 2 bases, with 19 bases left between them. The CDR3 totals 15 residues. CDR3 amino acids: CARTPPGFGNQPQHF. DNA for the CDR3: TGTGCCCGGACCCCACCAGGGTTTGGCAATCAGCCCCAGCATTTT.

This clonotype was recorded at least ten times. The J gene is TRBJ1-1, the V gene TRBV6-1; TRBD1 is a possible D gene (6 bases). The V end was cut by 7 bases, the J end by 8 bases, with 14 bases between. CDR1 and CDR2 (germline): MNHNS, SASEGT. The CDR3 totals 12 residues. CDR3 loop: CASTGGAAEAFF. As DNA, the CDR3 is TGTGCCAGCACTGGGGGGGCAGCAGAAGCTTTCTTT.

The V call is TRBV5-8, the J call TRBJ2-7; D unclear. The CDR3 covers 12 residues. Germline lookup yields CDR1 SGHTS and CDR2 YDEGEE. Trimming took 3 bases from V and 3 from J, leaving 7 bases between them. CDR3 bases: TGTGCCAGCAGCTCATTCCACTACGAGCAGTACTTC. Its translation: CASSSFHYEQYF.